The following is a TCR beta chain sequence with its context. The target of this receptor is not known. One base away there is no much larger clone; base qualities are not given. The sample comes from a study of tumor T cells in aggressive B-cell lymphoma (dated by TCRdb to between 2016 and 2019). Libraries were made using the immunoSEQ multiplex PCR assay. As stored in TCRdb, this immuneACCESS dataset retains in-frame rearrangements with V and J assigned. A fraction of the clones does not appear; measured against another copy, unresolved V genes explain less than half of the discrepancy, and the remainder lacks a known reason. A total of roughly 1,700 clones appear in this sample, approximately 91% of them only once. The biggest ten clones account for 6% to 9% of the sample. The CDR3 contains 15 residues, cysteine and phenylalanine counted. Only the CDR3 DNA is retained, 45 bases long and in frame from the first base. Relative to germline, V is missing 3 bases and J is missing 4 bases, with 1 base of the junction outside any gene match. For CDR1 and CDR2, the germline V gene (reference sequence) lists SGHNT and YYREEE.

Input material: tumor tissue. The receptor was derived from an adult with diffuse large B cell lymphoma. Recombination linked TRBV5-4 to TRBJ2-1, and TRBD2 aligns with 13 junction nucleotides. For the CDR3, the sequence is CASSWTSGGYNEQFF. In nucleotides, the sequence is TGTGCCAGCAGCTGGACTAGCGGGGGTTACAATGAGCAGTTCTTC.